This TCR beta chain was identified during a study of somatic mutations in cytotoxic T cells in rheumatoid arthritis. Study-wide results and limits: The study found that the largest CD8+ clone exceeded 20% of CD8+ cells in about an eighth of the 65 patients.

Sequenced by immunoSEQ multiplex PCR; TCRdb stores in-frame clones only, minus some. The sample contains 10,000 or so clones, around four fifths of which appear only once. V dropped 0 bases and J dropped 2 bases, with 12 bases sitting between them. Germline V lookup: CDR1 SGHRS, CDR2 YFSETQ. This CDR3 comprises 15 residues. Note on this clone: Its antigen is currently unknown.

V usage is TRBV5-1 and J usage is TRBJ2-7; D is unresolved. The sequence derives from an adult with rheumatoid arthritis. Source material: CD8+ T cells sorted from blood. CDR3 nucleotides: TGCGCCAGCAGCTTGGACGGACCATCCCCCTACGAGCAGTACTTC. Protein sequence: CASSLDGPSPYEQYF.